This TCR beta chain is drawn from a study of blood T cell repertoires in COVID-19. The protocol was immunoSEQ multiplex PCR, while the TCRdb copy is restricted to in-frame clones and leaves out a portion. The profile covers about 230,000 clones, with around 84% appearing a single time and approximately 10% taken by the ten largest. Germline V lookup: CDR1 MNHEY, CDR2 SVGAGI. Trimming took 6 bases from V and 7 from J; bases not matched to a gene: 4. The CDR3 sequence is 14 residues long. The chain has TRBV6-5 and TRBJ1-6, with TRBD1 matching over 9 bases. The clonotype comes from a man aged 50 or older with COVID-19, enrolled during active disease. The specimen sequenced was peripheral blood. CDR3 protein: CASSPDRGNSPLHF. The CDR3, as DNA: TGTGCCAGCAGCCCGGACAGGGGAAATTCACCCCTCCACTTT.